These 17 T cell receptor beta chains were sequenced from one sample in a study of T cell repertoires in cytomegalovirus infection. A single record per CDR3 protein comes from TCRdb applying MiXCR to the reads. The sample records roughly 280,000 distinct CDR3 sequences, roughly 10% being singletons. The sequenced material came from PBMCs. The receptors shown here come from a human donor in good health (CMV status not recorded). Some clones in this sample may be carry-over from other donors' samples.

In its sample, this clonotype was seen many times. The gene calls are TRBV19 and TRBJ2-7; no reliable D call. Trimming removed 7 bases at V and 2 bases at J, with 12 bases between. Germline V CDR1 and CDR2: LNHDA, SQIVND (reference sequence). The CDR3 loop spans 13 amino acids. CDR3 bases: TGTGCCAGTACCCCCCGCCCGCCCTACGAGCAGTACTTC. Protein sequence: CASTPRPPYEQYF.

The rearrangement joins TRBV5-1 to TRBJ2-2; 9 bases map to TRBD1. The CDR3 is 16 amino acids. The ends lost 0 bases at V and 3 bases at J; junction bases unmatched: 3. Germline lookup yields CDR1 SGHRS and CDR2 YFSETQ. The CDR3 DNA sequence: TGCGCCAGCAGCTTGGCCCGGACAGGGGACACCGGGGAGCTGTTTTTT. Translated, it gives CASSLARTGDTGELFF.

The sample holds many counts of this clonotype. The chain recombines TRBV11-2 with TRBJ2-3, with D unclear. The CDR3 length is 12 residues. Germline loops: CDR1 SGHAT, CDR2 FQNNGV. V lost 5 bases and J lost 6, with 9 bases in between. CDR3 sequence (DNA): TGTGCCAGCAGCCACCGGGCGGATACGCAGTATTTT. It codes for CASSHRADTQYF.

In its sample, this clonotype was seen many times. This sequence joins TRBV4-3 and TRBJ2-7; 9 bases agree with TRBD1. The V and J ends lost 1 base and 5 bases, in that order; junction bases with no gene match: 6. The CDR3 consists of 15 residues. CDR1 is LGHNA and CDR2 is YSLEER in the germline V gene. CDR3 in DNA: TGCGCCAGCAGCCAAGCTAGGACAGGGGTCCACGAGCAGTACTTC. This gives the protein CASSQARTGVHEQYF.

This clonotype came up many times. This rearrangement joins TRBV10-3 to TRBJ2-7; D call uncertain. Trimming took off 8 bases at V and 5 bases at J, with 22 bases between the two ends. Germline CDR1 ENHRY, CDR2 SYGVKD. The CDR3 contains 15 residues. The CDR3 DNA is TGTGCCATCGGATCCACAATCCAACAGACCCACGAGCAGTACTTC. This translates into CAIGSTIQQTHEQYF.

V gene TRBV20-1 combines with J gene TRBJ1-5; perhaps TRBD1 as D (6 bases). The V and J ends lost 6 bases and 0 bases respectively, with 15 bases between them. This CDR3 has 15 residues. Germline V gives CDR1 DFQATT, CDR2 SNEGSKA (reference sequence). The CDR3, as DNA: TGCAGTGCCCAGGGACAAGCCCATAGCAATCAGCCCCAGCATTTT. As protein: CSAQGQAHSNQPQHF.

This clonotype came up a few times. The rearrangement links TRBV28 to TRBJ1-6; D gene uncertain. CDR3 length: 13 residues. Germline CDR1 MDHEN, CDR2 SYDVKM. Trimming pared 8 bases from V and 7 bases from J, leaving 12 bases between. The CDR3 loop is CASHGVSNSPLHF. The CDR3, as DNA: TGTGCCAGCCACGGGGTATCGAATTCACCCCTCCACTTT.

This rearrangement joins TRBV10-3 to TRBJ2-1; 9 bases line up with TRBD1. J lost 8 bases, V lost 6 bases, and 11 bases had no gene match. The CDR3 length is 15 residues. CDR1 is ENHRY, CDR2 SYGVKD, per germline. CDR3 protein: CAIRDWRTGDDEQFF. CDR3 nucleotide sequence: TGTGCCATCAGGGACTGGAGGACAGGGGACGATGAGCAGTTCTTC.

Ten or more counts support this clonotype. CDR3: CASSPNPGIHEQYF. CDR3 nucleotide sequence: TGTGCCAGCAGCCCGAATCCGGGGATCCACGAGCAGTACTTC. The chain employs TRBV7-2 and TRBJ2-7; D is perhaps TRBD2 (5 bases). Germline values: CDR1 SGHTA, CDR2 FQGNSA. The CDR3 has 14 residues. V shed 5 bases and J shed 5 bases, with 16 bases lying between them. Full variable domain (missing parts from reference TRBV7-2 and TRBJ2-7): GAGVSQSPSNKVTEKGKDVELRCDPISGHTALYWYRQSLGQGLEFLIYFQGNSAPDKSGLPSDRFSAERTGGSVSTLTIQRTQQEDSAVYLCASSPNPGIHEQYFGPGTRLTVT.

This chain joins TRBV20-1 and TRBJ2-7, with D unclear. The germline V and J ends were trimmed by 0 bases and 2 bases, with 8 bases remaining between them. Germline CDR1 and CDR2: DFQATT and SNEGSKA (reference sequence). This CDR3 contains 13 residues. CDR3 residues: CSARDSPTYEQYF. The CDR3 nucleotides are TGCAGTGCTAGAGATTCCCCCACCTACGAGCAGTACTTC.

This clonotype occurred many times. The genes are TRBV7-2 and TRBJ2-7, with TRBD2 matching 9 bases. There are 14 residues in the CDR3. CDR1 is SGHTA, CDR2 FQGNSA, per germline. The V and J ends lost 3 bases and 5 bases, in that order; junction bases with no gene match: 5. Here the CDR3 reads CASSFSGRVHEQYF. The CDR3 DNA reads TGTGCCAGCAGCTTTAGCGGGAGAGTACACGAGCAGTACTTC.

This clonotype was detected many times. The rearrangement uses TRBV7-2 and TRBJ1-6; D gene unclear. Between the trimmed V and J ends, which lost 1 base and 10 bases, there was a span of 14 bases. Germline CDR1 reads SGHTA; CDR2 reads FQGNSA. This CDR3 has 15 amino acids. The DNA for the CDR3 is TGTGCCAGCAGCTTAGGGGTGGGTACTCTCTCACCCCTCCACTTT. Amino acid sequence: CASSLGVGTLSPLHF.

This clonotype has a count of ten or more. The chain is built from TRBV14 and TRBJ2-3, with D unresolved. Trimming stripped 1 base from V and 2 bases from J, with 13 bases between. CDR1 and CDR2 from the germline V gene are SGHDN and FVKESK. The CDR3 is 16 amino acids. The CDR3 is CASSQGVKQITDTQYF. The CDR3, as DNA: TGTGCCAGCAGCCAAGGTGTGAAGCAAATCACAGATACGCAGTATTTT. The full variable domain, its missing parts supplied by reference TRBV14 and TRBJ2-3, is EAGVTQFPSHSVIEKGQTVTLRCDPISGHDNLYWYRRVMGKEIKFLLHFVKESKQDESGMPNNRFLAERTGGTYSTLKVQPAELEDSGVYFCASSQGVKQITDTQYFGPGTRLTVL.

The chain carries TRBV6-2 or TRBV6-3 and TRBJ1-1; D is unclear. The germline V gene encodes CDR1 MNHEY and CDR2 SVGEGT. The CDR3 has 13 amino acids. The V end was cut by 7 bases, the J end by 5 bases, with 14 bases between. The CDR3 loop reads CASISQLGTEAFF. The CDR3 DNA sequence: TGTGCCAGCATCTCTCAGTTGGGGACTGAAGCTTTCTTT.

This clonotype has a count of ten or more. The chain is built from TRBV20-1 and TRBJ2-1; D is possibly TRBD1 or TRBD2 (5 bases each). V was pared by 0 bases and J by 6 bases, with 15 bases between. Germline assignment: CDR1 DFQATT and CDR2 SNEGSKA (reference sequence). The CDR3 has 15 amino acids. In nucleotides, the CDR3 is TGCAGTGCTAGAGATCCCCGGGACCCCCTCAATGAGCAGTTCTTC. Amino acid sequence: CSARDPRDPLNEQFF.

This clonotype was seen repeatedly, ten times or more. The rearrangement joins TRBV7-2 to TRBJ2-7, with a possible D match to TRBD1 (5 bases). The CDR3 is made up of 19 amino acids. V lost 1 base, J lost 3 bases, and 25 bases lay in between. Germline CDR1 and CDR2: SGHTA and FQGNSA. The CDR3 region is CASSLEGSLGVSTFYEQYF. CDR3 sequence (DNA): TGTGCCAGCAGCTTAGAGGGTAGTCTAGGGGTTTCGACATTCTACGAGCAGTACTTC.

CDR3 region: CASSLIGYRDSVMNTEAFF. The CDR3 bases are TGCGCCAGCAGTCTCATTGGATACCGGGACAGCGTTATGAACACTGAAGCTTTCTTT. The rearrangement links TRBV23-1 to TRBJ1-1; 7 positions match TRBD1. TRBV23-1 is annotated as an ORF whose role is uncertain. With V trimmed by 4 bases and J by 0 bases, 17 bases remained unmatched. This CDR3 comprises 19 residues.